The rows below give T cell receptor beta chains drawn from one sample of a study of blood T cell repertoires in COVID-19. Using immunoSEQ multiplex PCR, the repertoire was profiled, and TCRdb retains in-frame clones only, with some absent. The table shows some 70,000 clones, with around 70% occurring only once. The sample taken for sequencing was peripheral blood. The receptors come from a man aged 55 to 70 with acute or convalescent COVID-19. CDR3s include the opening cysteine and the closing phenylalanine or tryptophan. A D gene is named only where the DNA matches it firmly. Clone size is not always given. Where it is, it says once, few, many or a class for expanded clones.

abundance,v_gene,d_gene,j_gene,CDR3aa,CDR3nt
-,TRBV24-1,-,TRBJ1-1,CATRATGYTEAFF,TGTGCCACCAGGGCTACAGGGTACACTGAAGCTTTCTTT
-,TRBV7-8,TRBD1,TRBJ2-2,CASSEGQGNTGELFF,TGTGCCAGCAGCGAGGGACAGGGGAACACCGGGGAGCTGTTTTTT
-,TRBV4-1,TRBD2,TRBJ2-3,CASSLQRGRDTQYF,TGCGCCAGCAGCCTCCAGCGGGGGAGAGATACGCAGTATTTT
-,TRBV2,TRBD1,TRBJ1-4,CASSEVTGALNEKLFF,TGTGCCAGCAGTGAAGTCACAGGGGCCCTAAATGAAAAACTGTTTTTT
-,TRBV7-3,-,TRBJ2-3,CASSLTTAVRTDTQYF,TGTGCCAGCAGCTTAACGACGGCGGTCCGCACAGATACGCAGTATTTT
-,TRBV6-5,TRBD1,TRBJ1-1,CASSSPGQGMNTEAFF,TGTGCCAGCAGTTCCCCGGGACAGGGGATGAACACTGAAGCTTTCTTT
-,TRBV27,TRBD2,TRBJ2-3,CASSPTSGGTVDTQYF,TGTGCCAGCAGTCCCACTAGCGGGGGGACGGTAGATACGCAGTATTTT
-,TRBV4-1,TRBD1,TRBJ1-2,CASSQDLGTGDYGYTF,TGCGCCAGCAGCCAAGATCTCGGGACAGGGGACTATGGCTACACCTTC
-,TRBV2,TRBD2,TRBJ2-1,CASSGTSGNNEQFF,TGTGCCAGCAGCGGGACTAGCGGGAACAATGAGCAGTTCTTC
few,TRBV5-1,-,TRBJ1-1,CASSQNTEAFF,TGCGCCAGCAGCCAGAACACTGAAGCTTTCTTT
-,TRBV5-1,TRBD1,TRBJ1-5,CASSFLTGGWKPQHF,TGCGCCAGCAGTTTCCTAACAGGGGGTTGGAAGCCCCAGCATTTT
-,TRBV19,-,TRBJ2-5,CASSSWTAKETQYF,TGTGCCAGTAGTTCCTGGACAGCGAAAGAGACCCAGTACTTC
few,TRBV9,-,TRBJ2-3,CASSVGYYQPDTQYF,TGTGCCAGCAGCGTAGGGTACTATCAACCAGATACGCAGTATTTT
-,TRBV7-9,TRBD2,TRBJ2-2,CASSEWEGFGELFF,TGTGCCAGCAGCGAGTGGGAGGGGTTCGGGGAGCTGTTTTTT
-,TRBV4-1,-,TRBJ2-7,CASSQVLFAGEQYF,TGCGCCAGCAGCCAAGTGCTTTTCGCGGGCGAGCAGTACTTC
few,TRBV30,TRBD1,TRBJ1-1,CAWSQKDREDTEAFF,TGTGCCTGGAGCCAAAAGGACAGGGAGGACACTGAAGCTTTCTTT
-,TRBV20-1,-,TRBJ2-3,CSASGGGTTDTQYF,TGCAGTGCTAGTGGCGGGGGCACTACAGATACGCAGTATTTT
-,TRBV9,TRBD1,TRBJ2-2,CASSVDGVRGRLLFF,TGTGCCAGCAGCGTCGACGGGGTGAGGGGGCGCTTACTGTTTTTT
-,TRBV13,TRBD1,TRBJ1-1,CASSSSPAGQGHTEAFF,TGTGCCAGCAGCTCCTCTCCCGCGGGACAGGGACACACTGAAGCTTTCTTT
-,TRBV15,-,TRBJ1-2,CATSRDRGEKVVNGYTF,TGTGCCACCAGCAGAGACCGGGGTGAGAAGGTGGTTAATGGCTACACCTTC
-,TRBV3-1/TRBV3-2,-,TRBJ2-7,CASSPRLVAYEQYF,TGTGCCAGCAGCCCCAGACTAGTCGCCTACGAGCAGTACTTC
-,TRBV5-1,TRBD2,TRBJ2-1,CASSLGEGEQFF,TGCGCCAGCAGCTTGGGGGAGGGAGAGCAGTTCTTC
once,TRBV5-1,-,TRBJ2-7,CASSLASQPEGRGRYEQYF,TGCGCCAGCAGCTTGGCCTCTCAACCTGAAGGGCGAGGGAGATACGAGCAGTACTTC
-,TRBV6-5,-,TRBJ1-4,CASRRSNEKLFF,TGTGCCAGCAGGCGGTCCAACGAAAAACTGTTTTTT
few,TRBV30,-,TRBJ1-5,CAWSRGLEQPQHF,TGTGCCTGGAGTAGGGGACTGGAACAGCCCCAGCATTTT
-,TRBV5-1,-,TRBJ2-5,CASSLLSVGGQETQYF,TGCGCCAGCAGCTTGCTTTCCGTGGGGGGTCAAGAGACCCAGTACTTC
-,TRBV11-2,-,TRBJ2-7,CASSPLGSTEQYF,TGTGCCAGCAGCCCACTAGGCAGTACCGAGCAGTACTTC
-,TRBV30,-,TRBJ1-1,CAGSHRARTEAFF,TGTGCCGGTAGCCACAGGGCGCGGACTGAAGCTTTCTTT
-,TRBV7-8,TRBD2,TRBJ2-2,CASSLVGGSPLNTGELFF,TGTGCCAGCAGCTTAGTGGGGGGGTCCCCACTGAACACCGGGGAGCTGTTTTTT
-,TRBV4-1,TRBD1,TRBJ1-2,CASSQGRGQGVNYGYTF,TGCGCCAGCAGCCAAGGCCGTGGACAGGGGGTAAACTATGGCTACACCTTC
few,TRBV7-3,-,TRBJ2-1,CASSFGLALYNEQFF,TGTGCCAGCAGCTTCGGCCTAGCGCTATACAATGAGCAGTTCTTC
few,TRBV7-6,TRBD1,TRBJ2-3,CASSSHSRDSVTDTQYF,TGTGCCAGCAGCTCCCACTCCCGGGACAGCGTCACAGATACGCAGTATTTT
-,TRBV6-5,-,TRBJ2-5,CASSYGPGETQYF,TGTGCCAGCAGTTATGGTCCGGGAGAGACCCAGTACTTC
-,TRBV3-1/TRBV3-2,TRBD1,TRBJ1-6,CASSGDRPNSPLHF,TGTGCCAGCAGCGGGGACAGACCTAATTCACCCCTCCACTTT
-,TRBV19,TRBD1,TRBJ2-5,CASSTRTGEAETQYF,TGTGCCAGTAGTACCCGGACAGGGGAGGCAGAGACCCAGTACTTC
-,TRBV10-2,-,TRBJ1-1,CASSGIEADGYEAFF,TGCGCCAGCAGTGGTATAGAAGCGGACGGGTATGAAGCTTTCTTT
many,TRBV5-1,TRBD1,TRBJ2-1,CASSLVQGMNEQFF,TGCGCCAGCAGCTTGGTACAGGGGATGAATGAGCAGTTCTTC
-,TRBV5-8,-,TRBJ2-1,CASSGAGLNEQFF,TGTGCCAGCAGCGGGGCAGGGCTTAATGAGCAGTTCTTC
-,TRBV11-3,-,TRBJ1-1,CASSFEEATEAFF,TGTGCCAGCAGCTTTGAGGAAGCCACTGAAGCTTTCTTT
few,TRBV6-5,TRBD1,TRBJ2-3,CASRIPGQGTDTQYF,TGTGCCAGCCGAATTCCGGGACAGGGCACAGATACGCAGTATTTT
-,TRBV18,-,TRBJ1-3,CASSSGAGNTIYF,TGTGCCAGCTCATCGGGTGCTGGAAACACCATATATTTT